This TCR beta chain was captured in a study of CD8 T cell repertoires and HIV-1 epitope variants. Study overall: T cells were stimulated with Twenty-five Gag and Nef peptides separately.

This clone occurred a few times. Antigen: not known. Sequenced by immunoSEQ multiplex PCR; TCRdb stores in-frame clones only, minus some. The sample holds under 7,500 clones, around 60% seen once. J was trimmed by 8 bases and V by 4 bases; bases with no gene match: 7. The CDR3 extends over 13 amino acids. Germline loops: CDR1 SGHRS, CDR2 YFSETQ. The chain couples TRBV5-1 to TRBJ2-7, with 9 nucleotides matching TRBD1. Sequencing was carried out using cultured CD8+ T cells derived from PBMCs. The sequence came from a male donor with HIV. CDR3 nucleotide sequence: TGCGCCAGCAGCCCTGGGACAGGGCAAAAGCAGTACTTC. It yields the protein CASSPGTGQKQYF.